These 22 T cell receptor beta chains share one sample of origin, sequenced in a study of blood T cell repertoires in COVID-19. Data came from immunoSEQ multiplex PCR; TCRdb stores just in-frame clones and leaves some out. The sample yields about 150,000 clones, 75% to 85% seen once. Sequenced sample: peripheral blood. The receptors derive from a woman between 45 and 60 years old in a cohort sampled during active or convalescent COVID-19.

In its sample, this clone was seen once. This chain links TRBV4-1 with TRBJ1-5; D gene uncertain. Germline loops: CDR1 MGHRA, CDR2 YSYEKL. This CDR3 contains 13 residues. V dropped 4 bases and J dropped 4 bases, with 8 bases sitting between them. CDR3 residues: CASSPPGNQPQHF. The CDR3 bases are TGCGCCAGCAGCCCTCCCGGTAATCAGCCCCAGCATTTT.

The V call is TRBV6-2 or TRBV6-3, the J call TRBJ1-2; TRBD1 is a possible D gene (6 bases). Germline-derived CDR1 and CDR2 are MNHEY and SVGEGT. The CDR3 sequence is 17 residues long. Trimming left V 5 bases short and J 4 bases short, with 23 bases between. The chain's CDR3 is CASSLDPSGTKFYGYTF. CDR3 DNA sequence: TGTGCCAGCAGTCTCGACCCTTCCGGGACAAAATTCTATGGCTACACCTTC.

J is TRBJ2-1 and V is TRBV7-3; 8 bases agree with TRBD2. Per the germline V gene, CDR1 is SGHTA and CDR2 is FQGTGA. Germline trimming cut 5 bases from V and 3 bases from J; bases unmatched to any gene: 9. CDR3 length: 16 amino acids. The CDR3, as DNA: TGTGCCAGCAGCCTCCGGGGACTAGTCGGCTACAATGAGCAGTTCTTC. As protein: CASSLRGLVGYNEQFF.

The gene calls are TRBV7-2 and TRBJ1-1; D ambiguous. The CDR3 is made up of 14 amino acids. Trimming left V 5 bases short and J 0 bases short, with 10 bases between. Looked up from germline, CDR1 is SGHTA and CDR2 is FQGNSA. The DNA for the CDR3 is TGTGCCAGCAGCCTCAAACACCTGAACACTGAAGCTTTCTTT. Residues: CASSLKHLNTEAFF.

This chain uses TRBV12-3 or TRBV12-4 with TRBJ1-2; TRBD1 matches 7 bases. This CDR3 has 13 residues. Unmatched junction bases numbered 6, after V lost 5 bases and J lost 6 bases. This CDR3 reads CASSKDRRHGYTF. DNA for the CDR3: TGTGCCAGCAGTAAGGACAGGCGTCATGGCTACACCTTC.

The V call is TRBV27, the J call TRBJ1-1; 9 nucleotides align to TRBD1. Germline values: CDR1 MNHEY, CDR2 SMNVEV (reference sequence). This CDR3 comprises 14 residues. Unmatched junction bases numbered 7, after V lost 7 bases and J lost 4 bases. Written as DNA, the CDR3 is TGTGCCAGCAAGCCGACAGGGGGTGTCACTGAAGCTTTCTTT. It translates to CASKPTGGVTEAFF.

The chain is built from TRBV6-5 and TRBJ2-5, with D maybe TRBD2 (6 bases). Germline values: CDR1 MNHEY, CDR2 SVGAGI. V gave up 8 bases and J gave up 1 base, with 14 bases separating them. The CDR3 spans 14 residues. The CDR3 reads CASSSMGLQETQYF. Here the CDR3 DNA reads TGTGCCAGCTCCAGCATGGGACTCCAAGAGACCCAGTACTTC.

V and J are TRBV7-3 and TRBJ2-1; TRBD2 might be the D (5 bases). The CDR3 runs to 14 residues. The germline V and J ends were trimmed by 2 bases and 8 bases, with 13 bases remaining between them. Per germline, CDR1 SGHTA and CDR2 FQGTGA. The CDR3 is CASSLDPSSHEQFF. The DNA of the CDR3 is TGTGCCAGCAGCTTAGATCCTAGCTCCCATGAGCAGTTCTTC. Complete variable domain (other parts from reference TRBV7-3 and TRBJ2-1): GAGVSQTPSNKVTEKGKYVELRCDPISGHTALYWYRQSLGQGPEFLIYFQGTGAADDSGLPNDRFFAVRPEGSVSTLKIQRTERGDSAVYLCASSLDPSSHEQFFGPGTRLTVL.

This clone was detected only a few times. The chain links TRBV4-1 to TRBJ1-5; TRBD1 matches 9 bases. The V gene's germline CDR1 is MGHRA and CDR2 YSYEKL. V gave up 5 bases and J gave up 0 bases; unmatched junction bases: 8. The CDR3 has 17 residues. The CDR3 loop reads CASSGGQGGYSNQPQHF. The CDR3 DNA sequence: TGCGCCAGCAGCGGGGGACAGGGCGGATATAGCAATCAGCCCCAGCATTTT.

This clone was observed a few times. The chain employs TRBV2 and TRBJ1-5; D is undetermined. V lost 7 bases and J lost 2, with 9 bases in between. This CDR3 has 13 amino acids. CDR1 and CDR2 from the germline V gene are SNHLY and FYNNEI. The chain's CDR3 is CASNWRGNQPQHF. CDR3 DNA sequence: TGTGCCAGCAACTGGAGAGGCAATCAGCCCCAGCATTTT.

The V call is TRBV6-2 or TRBV6-3, the J call TRBJ2-5, with D perhaps matching TRBD1 (7 bases). The CDR3 consists of 16 residues. Trimming took off 5 bases at V and 4 bases at J, with 20 bases between the two ends. CDR1 is MNHEY, CDR2 SVGEGT, per germline. The CDR3 here is CASSRSLTGRLETQYF. The CDR3 coding sequence is TGTGCCAGCAGTCGCTCGTTGACAGGGAGGTTAGAGACCCAGTACTTC.

This clone was detected only a few times. CDR3 region: CASSKEVRGPYGYTF. The CDR3 region has the DNA TGTGCCAGCAGCAAAGAAGTTAGGGGGCCCTATGGCTACACCTTC. This rearrangement joins TRBV21-1 to TRBJ1-2; TRBD1 reflects the table's D call only, with no check against the DNA. TRBV21-1 is tagged as a pseudogene. This CDR3 contains 15 residues.

V usage is TRBV30 and J usage is TRBJ2-1, with D tentatively TRBD2 (6 bases). The CDR3 has 12 residues. From germline, CDR1 is GTSNPN and CDR2 SVGIG (reference sequence). Trimming removed 3 bases from V and 6 bases from J, with 9 bases in between. The CDR3 reads CAWRMGGNEQFF. CDR3 sequence (DNA): TGTGCCTGGAGAATGGGGGGCAATGAGCAGTTCTTC.

The V and J genes are TRBV9 and TRBJ2-1; TRBD2 aligns across 11 bases. Germline CDR1 SGDLS, CDR2 YYNGEE. CDR3 length: 15 residues. J was trimmed by 10 bases and V by 0 bases; bases with no gene match: 6. The CDR3 coding sequence is TGTGCCAGCAGCGTAGTAGGTAGCGGGGGGGTGGAGCAGTTCTTC. As protein: CASSVVGSGGVEQFF.

The genes are TRBV28 and TRBJ1-2; D is unresolved. V lost 6 bases to trimming and J lost 5 bases, with 10 bases between them. Germline CDR1 reads MDHEN; CDR2 reads SYDVKM. CDR3 length: 12 amino acids. CDR3 DNA: TGTGCCAGCAGCCTTAATAAATATGGCTACACCTTC. This encodes CASSLNKYGYTF.

The chain is built from TRBV19 and TRBJ2-1; 9 bases match TRBD2. The CDR3 extends over 14 amino acids. Germline V lookup: CDR1 LNHDA, CDR2 SQIVND (reference sequence). The trim removed 2 bases at V and 9 bases at J, leaving 5 bases unmatched. CDR3 nucleotide sequence: TGTGCCAGTAGTATATTAGCGGGGGTAGGTGAGCAGTTCTTC. This encodes CASSILAGVGEQFF.

The chain has TRBV18 and TRBJ1-5; TRBD1 agrees at 8 bases. Germline V CDR1 and CDR2: KGHSH, LQKENI. The J segment lost 4 bases and the V segment lost 4 bases, leaving 3 bases of the junction unmatched. The CDR3 consists of 14 residues. In DNA, the CDR3 is TGTGCCAGCTCACACGGACAGGGTAATCAGCCCCAGCATTTT. Its protein is CASSHGQGNQPQHF.

To note about this clone: At one end, the junction sequence differs from germline, possibly due to a read error. The chain employs TRBV5-4 and TRBJ1-4, with 7 bases lining up with TRBD1. CDR3 length: 15 residues. Germline V lookup: CDR1 SGHNT, CDR2 YYREEE (reference sequence). CDR3 coding DNA: TGTGCCAGCAGGCCACAGGGGTCAACTGATGAAAAACTGTTTTTT. It yields the protein CASRPQGSTDEKLFF.

This chain uses TRBV18 with TRBJ1-3; a weak D match, TRBD1 (6 bases). Germline values: CDR1 KGHSH, CDR2 LQKENI. The CDR3 is made up of 15 amino acids. V was trimmed by 3 bases and J by 3 bases, leaving 12 bases between them. CDR3 nucleotides: TGTGCCAGCTCACCCGCCCAGACAGGTGGAAACACCATATATTTT. Protein: CASSPAQTGGNTIYF.

The chain employs TRBV5-1 and TRBJ2-7, with no clear D. The CDR3 spans 13 residues. V lost 5 bases to trimming and J lost 2 bases, with 11 bases between them. Germline loops: CDR1 SGHRS, CDR2 YFSETQ. Written as DNA, the CDR3 is TGCGCCAGCAGTGTTCCCGAGACCTACGAGCAGTACTTC. It codes for CASSVPETYEQYF.

This chain links TRBV7-8 with TRBJ1-2; maybe TRBD1 (5 bases). The CDR3 runs to 17 residues. Germline assignment: CDR1 SGHVS and CDR2 FQNEAQ. The V and J ends lost 2 bases and 4 bases respectively, with 20 bases between them. CDR3 coding DNA: TGTGCCAGCAGCTTAAGATCGGGGGGGACCGCCGTCTATGGCTACACCTTC. Residues: CASSLRSGGTAVYGYTF.

The chain is built from TRBV6-5 and TRBJ1-2, with 7 nucleotides matching TRBD1. The ends lost 2 bases at V and 6 bases at J; junction bases unmatched: 3. Germline-derived CDR1 and CDR2 are MNHEY and SVGAGI. There are 13 residues in the CDR3. The CDR3 loop reads CASSYRQGDGYTF. CDR3 DNA sequence: TGTGCCAGCAGTTACCGACAGGGAGATGGCTACACCTTC.